This entry describes one TCR beta chain. This sample was included in a study of blood T cell repertoires in COVID-19. Study-wide background: Italy, Spain and the United States were the sources of the convalescent and acute COVID-19 samples. Sample material is recorded as cDNA or gDNA derived from T cells, B-cell-depleted T cells, or PBMCs.

Original processing methods: Amplifying reference gene primers gave estimates of nucleated cell counts. Using immunoSEQ multiplex PCR, the repertoire was profiled, and TCRdb retains in-frame clones only, with some absent. V, J and clone size reflect that table, while D and trimming were determined from the DNA. The repertoire has about 240,000 clones, roughly four fifths of them found once; the top ten carry 4.7%. V dropped 6 bases and J dropped 6 bases, with 8 bases sitting between them. The CDR3 spans 11 residues. This clonotype originated in a woman in her 70s with acute or convalescent COVID-19. V is TRBV12-3 or TRBV12-4 and J is TRBJ1-1; no definite D call. Sequencing used peripheral blood. CDR3 region: CASSRTAEAFF. In DNA form, the CDR3 reads TGTGCCAGCAGCCGAACTGCTGAAGCTTTCTTT.